Listed here are 15 T cell receptor beta chains from one sample, sequenced in a study of T-cell reconstitution after alpha-beta-depleted transplantation in children. The authors prepared the TCRbeta library with unique molecular identifiers. TCRdb itself ran the PCR reads through MiXCR, one entry per CDR3 protein. The sample has about a million distinct CDR3 sequences, less than 30% seen once. The sample was PBMCs, mostly from graft donor cells, taken 360 days after TCRalphabeta/CD19-depleted stem cell transplant. The receptor source for this set is a boy in the first two years of life who had a stem cell transplant for SCID, so the T cells may come from the graft donor.

This clonotype was detected once. This chain links TRBV4-2 with TRBJ2-3; 8 bases match TRBD2. This CDR3 comprises 18 residues. V was clipped by 0 bases and J by 3 bases; unmatched bases: 11. Germline CDR1 LGHNA, CDR2 YNFKEQ. CDR3 loop: CASSQEDSWRGETDTQYF. The CDR3 DNA follows: TGTGCCAGCAGCCAAGAAGACTCCTGGCGGGGGGAAACAGATACGCAGTATTTT.

To note about this clonotype: This may be a read error: a much more frequent sequence differs by one nucleotide. The J gene is TRBJ2-1, the V gene TRBV7-9; D unclear. V lost 9 bases and J 2 bases, leaving 17 bases between the germline ends. The CDR3 spans 15 residues. Germline CDR1 is SEHNR and CDR2 is FQNEAQ (reference sequence). The CDR3 here is CARSLSGRPYNEQFF. In nucleotides, the CDR3 is TGTGCCAGAAGTCTCTCCGGACGCCCCTACAATGAGCAGTTCTTC.

This clonotype was seen repeatedly, ten times or more. V is TRBV4-1 and J is TRBJ2-5; D is undetermined. The germline V and J ends were trimmed by 1 base and 9 bases, with 6 bases remaining between them. The V gene's germline CDR1 is MGHRA and CDR2 YSYEKL. There are 11 residues in the CDR3. CDR3 sequence (DNA): TGCGCCAGCAGCCAAGGGGTGGCCCAGTACTTC. Residues: CASSQGVAQYF.

The chain joins TRBV7-8 to TRBJ2-1, with 10 bases matching TRBD2. CDR1 is SGHVS, CDR2 FQNEAQ, per germline. The J segment lost 4 bases and the V segment lost 5 bases, leaving 14 bases of the junction unmatched. This CDR3 has 18 residues. The CDR3 nucleotides read TGTGCCAGCAGCCCCACGTTGACCCCTAGCGGGGGTTACAATGAGCAGTTCTTC. This codes for CASSPTLTPSGGYNEQFF.

The table lists this clonotype with a few counts. The rearrangement joins TRBV29-1 to TRBJ2-1; D call uncertain. This CDR3 comprises 14 residues. Trimming stripped 5 bases from V and 4 bases from J, with 15 bases between. The germline CDR1 and CDR2 sequences are SQVTM and ANQGSEA. This CDR3 reads CSVLLPSGYNEQFF. CDR3 nucleotides: TGCAGCGTTCTCCTTCCCTCGGGTTACAATGAGCAGTTCTTC.

This clonotype was seen repeatedly, ten times or more. The rearrangement uses TRBV6-5 and TRBJ1-1, with 7 nucleotides matching TRBD1. This CDR3 spans 15 amino acids. Germline CDR1 is MNHEY and CDR2 is SVGAGI. The V and J ends lost 4 bases and 4 bases, in that order; junction bases with no gene match: 9. CDR3 amino acids: CASSSRTGGSTEAFF. For the CDR3, the DNA is TGTGCCAGCAGTTCCCGGACAGGCGGGAGCACTGAAGCTTTCTTT.

The chain uses TRBV28 and TRBJ1-1; D possibly corresponds to TRBD1 (5 bases). The CDR3 has 14 amino acids. Trimming removed 6 bases at V and 5 bases at J, with 16 bases between. In germline, CDR1 is MDHEN, CDR2 SYDVKM. CDR3 amino acids: CASRLYQGGTEAFF. The CDR3 coding sequence is TGTGCCAGCAGACTTTACCAGGGAGGGACTGAAGCTTTCTTT. Together with reference TRBV28 and TRBJ1-1, the CDR3 gives the full variable domain: DVKVTQSSRYLVKRTGEKVFLECVQDMDHENMFWYRQDPGLGLRLIYFSYDVKMKEKGDIPEGYSVSREKKERFSLILESASTNQTSMYLCASRLYQGGTEAFFGQGTRLTVV.

This clonotype was detected only a few times. The chain has TRBV20-1 and TRBJ2-4; no definite D call. This CDR3 is built from 13 residues. Looked up from germline, CDR1 is DFQATT and CDR2 is SNEGSKA (reference sequence). Trimming removed 6 bases at V and 0 bases at J, with 9 bases between. CDR3 protein: CSAPSLAKNIQYF. CDR3 in DNA: TGCAGTGCCCCGAGTCTAGCCAAAAACATTCAGTACTTC.

The CDR3 sequence: CASSPRDREETQYF. The CDR3 DNA follows: TGTGCCAGCAGCCCCCGGGACAGGGAAGAGACCCAGTACTTC. V is TRBV25-1 and J is TRBJ2-5, with 9 bases fitting TRBD1. The CDR3 has 14 residues. V lost 6 bases to trimming and J lost 3 bases; unmatched junction nucleotides: 5. Germline CDR1 and CDR2: MGHDK and SYGVNS. Together with reference TRBV25-1 and TRBJ2-5, the CDR3 gives the full variable domain: EADIYQTPRYLVIGTGKKITLECSQTMGHDKMYWYQQDPGMELHLIHYSYGVNSTEKGDLSSESTVSRIRTEHFPLTLESARPSHTSQYLCASSPRDREETQYFGPGTRLLVL.

Worth noting for this clonotype: Sequence at one end of the junction differs from germline and may be a read error. This sequence joins TRBV4-3 and TRBJ1-2; perhaps TRBD1 as D (5 bases). Germline V gene lookup returns CDR1 LGHNA and CDR2 YSLEER. The CDR3 loop spans 14 amino acids. CDR3: CASSQDGANYRYTF. CDR3 nucleotide sequence: TGCGCCAGCAGCCAAGACGGGGCAAACTATCGCTACACCTTC.

This clonotype has ten or more counts. The rearrangement links TRBV5-1 to TRBJ2-7; 9 nucleotides align to TRBD1. There are 14 residues in the CDR3. CDR1 and CDR2 from the germline V gene are SGHRS and YFSETQ. J was trimmed by 3 bases and V by 4 bases; bases with no gene match: 5. CDR3: CASSKGQGDYEQYF. DNA for the CDR3: TGCGCCAGCAGCAAGGGACAGGGTGACTACGAGCAGTACTTC.

This clonotype turned up a few times. V is TRBV20-1 and J is TRBJ2-1; D perhaps matches TRBD2 (7 bases). Germline V gene lookup returns CDR1 DFQATT and CDR2 SNEGSKA (reference sequence). The CDR3 spans 14 residues. The germline V and J ends were trimmed by 2 bases and 6 bases, with 14 bases remaining between them. This CDR3 is CSARRGGGPNEQFF. The DNA of the CDR3 is TGCAGTGCTAGACGAGGGGGGGGCCCCAATGAGCAGTTCTTC.

This clonotype was found a few times. The chain combines TRBV6-5 with TRBJ2-5; D is perhaps TRBD1 or TRBD2 (5 bases each). In germline, CDR1 is MNHEY, CDR2 SVGAGI. CDR3 length: 14 residues. Trimming left V 6 bases short and J 4 bases short, with 15 bases between. The DNA for the CDR3 is TGTGCCAGCAGCTCCGGGACGCTAGGAGAGACCCAGTACTTC. Amino acids: CASSSGTLGETQYF.

The V gene is TRBV5-1, the J gene TRBJ2-1; 7 positions match TRBD1. The CDR3 sequence is 14 residues long. The junction had 6 bases not matched to a gene; V was cut back by 5 bases and J by 4 bases. Looked up from germline, CDR1 is SGHRS and CDR2 is YFSETQ. CDR3 sequence (DNA): TGCGCCAGCAGTACAGGGGTCCTGTACAATGAGCAGTTCTTC. It codes for CASSTGVLYNEQFF.

This clonotype has a single count. The V and J genes are TRBV3-1 and TRBJ2-1; D possibly corresponds to TRBD2 (6 bases). CDR3 length: 15 residues. Trimming pared 0 bases from V and 15 bases from J, leaving 21 bases between. CDR1 and CDR2 from the germline V gene are LGHDT and YNNKEL (reference sequence). As DNA, the CDR3 is TGTGCCAGCAGCCAAGATCGGGGGAAAAGGGGCCAAAGGTTCTTC. Translation: CASSQDRGKRGQRFF.